This T cell receptor (beta chain) was observed in a study of blood T cell repertoires in COVID-19. Study-level background: The analysed material was cDNA or gDNA that came from T cells, B-cell-depleted T cells, or PBMCs.

Germline loops: CDR1 SGHAT, CDR2 FQNNGV. This CDR3 comprises 15 residues. The ends lost 5 bases at V and 7 bases at J; junction bases unmatched: 5. Produced via immunoSEQ multiplex PCR; TCRdb's table is partial and in-frame only. This table has 95,000 to 130,000 clones, over 80% appearing once. Sequenced sample: peripheral blood. This TCR derives from a man aged 25 to 45 with acute or convalescent COVID-19. V gene TRBV11-2 combines with J gene TRBJ1-6; 10 bases are shared with TRBD1. This chain's CDR3 is CASSQGQGVNSPLHF. The CDR3 region has the DNA TGTGCCAGCAGCCAAGGACAGGGGGTCAATTCACCCCTCCACTTT.